The TCR beta chain under discussion was sequenced for a study of control samples from healthy donors and cancer patients. There are 16 residues in the CDR3. V was cut by 5 bases and J by 0 bases, with 14 bases left in between. TCRdb's table, derived via immunoSEQ multiplex PCR, lists solely in-frame clones and lacks some. The sample contains more than 70,000 clones, just over 90% of which appear only once. This clonotype was sampled from a woman under 40 in good health. The genes are TRBV23-1 and TRBJ1-3; D uncertain. TRBV23-1 is recorded as an ORF, its role being uncertain. The sequencing input was blood. The CDR3 is CASSAPSAISGNTIYF. As DNA, the CDR3 is TGCGCCAGCAGTGCCCCCTCGGCTATCTCTGGAAACACCATATATTTT.